These 5 T cell receptor beta chains were sequenced from one sample in a study of blood T cell repertoires in COVID-19. The protocol was immunoSEQ multiplex PCR, while the TCRdb copy is restricted to in-frame clones and leaves out a portion. The table shows over 200,000 clones, with about nine tenths occurring only once. The sample comprised PBMCs or T cells enriched from blood (not recorded which). These receptors all stem from a man aged 18 to 30 with acute COVID-19.

This chain joins TRBV3-1 (or the pseudogene TRBV3-2) and TRBJ1-1; no reliable D call. There are 16 residues in the CDR3. Per germline, CDR1 LGHDT and CDR2 YNNKEL (reference sequence). The ends were cut back, 0 bases at V and 0 bases at J, with 11 bases in the middle. This CDR3 reads CASSQDSGGLNTEAFF. The CDR3 bases are TGTGCCAGCAGCCAAGATAGTGGAGGCCTGAACACTGAAGCTTTCTTT.

The chain employs TRBV4-1 and TRBJ1-4; a possible D gene is TRBD1 (6 bases). V was cut by 4 bases and J by 8 bases, with 14 bases left in between. Germline loops: CDR1 MGHRA, CDR2 YSYEKL. This CDR3 spans 14 amino acids. The CDR3 loop reads CASSRNRVGEKLFF. CDR3 nucleotides: TGCGCCAGCAGCCGCAACAGGGTAGGCGAAAAACTGTTTTTT.

The chain uses TRBV6-2 or TRBV6-3 and TRBJ2-5, with 8 nucleotides matching TRBD1. With V trimmed by 5 bases and J by 2 bases, 7 bases remained unmatched. The CDR3 covers 15 residues. Germline V gene sequence: CDR1 MNHEY, CDR2 SVGEGT. The CDR3 DNA sequence: TGTGCCAGCAGTAGGACCGGGACAGGACAAGAGACCCAGTACTTC. This codes for CASSRTGTGQETQYF.

CDR3 region: CAIRGGRTSYEQYF. The CDR3 region has the DNA TGTGCCATCAGAGGCGGGAGGACCTCCTACGAGCAGTACTTC. The gene calls are TRBV10-3 and TRBJ2-7, with TRBD2 identical over 8 bases. The length of the CDR3 is 14 residues. Germline CDR1 ENHRY, CDR2 SYGVKD. The V and J ends lost 6 bases and 0 bases, in that order; junction bases with no gene match: 4.

This sequence joins TRBV5-6 and TRBJ2-3, with TRBD2 as a possible D gene (5 bases). V dropped 0 bases and J dropped 0 bases, with 14 bases sitting between them. The germline gives CDR1 SGHDT, CDR2 YYEEEE. The CDR3 has 17 amino acids. The CDR3 region is CASSLARAASSTDTQYF. The CDR3 nucleotides read TGTGCCAGCAGCTTGGCCCGAGCGGCCTCTAGCACAGATACGCAGTATTTT.